This T cell receptor (beta chain) was retrieved from a study of T cell changes during pregnancy in multiple sclerosis. CDR1 MNHNS and CDR2 SASEGT come from the germline V gene. With 6 bases clipped from V and 2 bases from J, the junction kept 10 bases outside the gene matches. This CDR3 contains 15 residues. Profiling relied on immunoSEQ multiplex PCR, and the TCRdb table lists in-frame clones only, not all of them. The table includes around 62,000 clones, 75% to 95% detected once. The sample here was peripheral blood, taken in the third trimester of pregnancy. The sequence was obtained from a female donor with multiple sclerosis, enrolled in a pregnancy study. The chain combines TRBV6-1 with TRBJ2-7, with 7 bases that match TRBD2. The chain's CDR3 is CASRSLAENPYEQYF. The DNA for the CDR3 is TGTGCCAGCAGATCCCTAGCGGAAAATCCCTACGAGCAGTACTTC.